The 14 T cell receptor beta chains listed next were all sequenced from one sample in a study of blood T cells in healthy people across ages. Sample-barcoded 5' priming and a J-beta primer mix drove a second PCR of about 6 to 12 cycles. TCRdb independently ran MiXCR on the 5' RACE reads; one entry per CDR3 protein. Of more than 650,000 distinct CDR3 sequences detected, about 24% appear once; the ten largest clones hold around a fifth. The sequencing input was blood. These receptors were collected from a man between 65 and 85 years old in good health.

This clonotype was seen at least ten times. The chain recombines TRBV7-2 with TRBJ2-3; 9 nucleotides match TRBD2. Trimming removed 5 bases from V and 1 base from J; junction bases left unmatched: 4. CDR1 and CDR2 from the germline V gene are SGHTA and FQGNSA. The CDR3 contains 15 residues. This CDR3 is CASSVRTSGTDTQYF. The CDR3 coding sequence is TGTGCCAGCAGCGTTCGGACTAGCGGCACAGATACGCAGTATTTT.

The V gene is TRBV5-5, the J gene TRBJ2-1; D is unclear. TRBJ2-7 explains the end of the DNA better; the J call may be wrong. CDR1 and CDR2 from the germline V gene are SGHKS and YYEKEE (reference sequence). This CDR3 has 13 residues. CDR3: CASSFGFNYEQYV. The CDR3 nucleotides are TGTGCCAGCAGCTTCGGTTTTAACTACGAGCAGTACGTC.

The J gene is TRBJ2-4, the V gene TRBV29-1; TRBD2 is a possible D gene (5 bases). V gave up 6 bases and J gave up 1 base, with 10 bases separating them. Germline loops: CDR1 SQVTM, CDR2 ANQGSEA. The CDR3 is 13 amino acids. CDR3 protein: CSVETGAKNIQYF. Written as DNA, the CDR3 is TGCAGCGTCGAAACGGGGGCCAAAAACATTCAGTACTTC. Variable domain in full (rest from reference TRBV29-1 and TRBJ2-4): SAVISQKPSRDICQRGTSLTIQCQVDSQVTMMFWYRQQPGQSLTLIATANQGSEATYESGFVIDKFPISRPNLTFSTLTVSNMSPEDSSIYLCSVETGAKNIQYFGAGTRLSVL.

The V call is TRBV5-1, the J call TRBJ1-1, with a tentative D call TRBD1 (5 bases). V was shortened by 4 bases and J by 0 bases, with 7 bases between the two germline ends. Germline V gene data show CDR1 as SGHRS and CDR2 as YFSETQ. The CDR3 runs to 13 residues. CDR3 amino acids: CASSATVNTEAFF. The CDR3, as DNA: TGCGCCAGCAGCGCGACAGTGAACACTGAAGCTTTCTTT.

This clonotype was seen only a few times. The CDR3 loop is CASSLGEGTGREKLFF. For the CDR3, the DNA is TGCGCCAGCAGCTTGGGTGAGGGGACAGGGCGTGAAAAACTGTTTTTT. V gene TRBV5-1 combines with J gene TRBJ1-4; 9 bases fit TRBD1. The CDR3 covers 16 residues. The V segment lost 0 bases and the J segment 7 bases; nucleotides outside the gene matches: 7. Germline CDR1 is SGHRS and CDR2 is YFSETQ.

The chain recombines TRBV4-1 with TRBJ2-3, with 8 bases lining up with TRBD2. Trimming removed 4 bases from V and 4 bases from J; junction bases left unmatched: 4. From germline, CDR1 is MGHRA and CDR2 YSYEKL. The length of the CDR3 is 14 residues. CDR3 residues: CASSRGGGSDTQYF. In DNA form, the CDR3 reads TGCGCCAGCAGCCGGGGCGGGGGGTCAGATACGCAGTATTTT.

Concerning this clonotype: A read error may account for a junction end that differs from germline. This chain joins TRBV20-1 and TRBJ2-3, with TRBD2 matching over 15 bases. The V gene's germline CDR1 is DFQATT and CDR2 SNEGSKA (reference sequence). The CDR3 loop spans 18 amino acids. In DNA form, the CDR3 reads TGCAGTGCTGGAGATTGGGGGACTAGCGGGAGGCTCGCAGATACGCAGTATTTT. Protein product: CSAGDWGTSGRLADTQYF.

The chain employs TRBV4-3 and TRBJ2-2; D gene uncertain. The germline CDR1 and CDR2 sequences are LGHNA and YSLEER. This CDR3 region has 15 residues. V lost 1 base to trimming and J lost 0 bases, with 6 bases between them. The CDR3 DNA reads TGCGCCAGCAGCCAAGGACCCTCGAACACCGGGGAGCTGTTTTTT. Its translation is CASSQGPSNTGELFF.

This chain joins TRBV20-1 and TRBJ2-1, with TRBD2 identical over 7 bases. CDR1 DFQATT and CDR2 SNEGSKA come from the germline V gene (reference sequence). The CDR3 covers 14 residues. CDR3 in DNA: TGCAGCGCCCCCCGGGAGGCCTCCTACAATGAGCAGTTCTTC. It specifies CSAPREASYNEQFF.

This clonotype was seen only a few times. The rearrangement links TRBV7-2 to TRBJ1-6; D is unresolved. The CDR3 totals 15 residues. Germline V gene data show CDR1 as SGHTA and CDR2 as FQGNSA. V shed 4 bases and J shed 6 bases, with 13 bases lying between them. The CDR3 is CASSSSYGVNSPLHF. CDR3 sequence (DNA): TGTGCCAGCAGCTCATCCTACGGGGTTAATTCACCCCTCCACTTT.

The gene calls are TRBV28 and TRBJ2-1, with D perhaps given as TRBD1 or TRBD2 (5 bases each). The V and J ends lost 6 bases and 2 bases respectively, with 17 bases between them. The CDR3 is 16 amino acids. Germline CDR1 MDHEN, CDR2 SYDVKM. The CDR3 here is CASREGQASTYNEQFF. CDR3 bases: TGTGCCAGCAGAGAGGGGCAAGCCAGCACCTACAATGAGCAGTTCTTC.

The chain has TRBV29-1 and TRBJ1-4; tentative D call: TRBD1 (5 bases). V was shortened by 3 bases and J by 11 bases, with 19 bases between the two germline ends. Germline-derived CDR1 and CDR2 are SQVTM and ANQGSEA. This CDR3 has 14 amino acids. As DNA, the CDR3 is TGCAGCGTTGACGATGGGGCCCCCCCGGGGAAACTGTTTTTT. This sequence encodes CSVDDGAPPGKLFF.

The genes are TRBV13 and TRBJ2-7; 9 bases align to TRBD1. Losses at the gene ends were 5 bases for V and 0 bases for J; bases not matched to a gene: 5. Per the germline V gene, CDR1 is PRHDT and CDR2 is FYEKMQ (reference sequence). This CDR3 has 15 residues. CDR3 residues: CASSQQGALSYEQYF. CDR3 coding DNA: TGTGCCAGCAGCCAACAGGGGGCACTCTCCTACGAGCAGTACTTC.

The chain links TRBV18 to TRBJ2-5; no firm D call. The end of the DNA fits TRBJ2-7 better, so the J call may be wrong. The CDR3 length is 12 residues. Germline CDR1 and CDR2: KGHSH and LQKENI. The CDR3, as DNA: TGTGCCAGCTCACCAAGGGTAAACGAGCAGTACTTC. Encoded protein: CASSPRVNEQYF.